Only a few counts were recorded for the clone carrying this T cell receptor beta chain. Documented time point: pre-sensitization, week 0. Specified treatment: therapeutic diphenylcyclopropenone sensitization with weekly scalp DPC. V gave up 8 bases and J gave up 4 bases; unmatched junction bases: 9. The length of the CDR3 is 14 residues. From germline, CDR1 is MNHEY and CDR2 SVGEGT. This specimen belongs to a study of human T cells and chemical hapten exposure. Overall study context: On around 2 cm by around 2 cm of upper inner arm skin, sensitization was performed with 2% DPC.

MiXCR, applied by TCRdb to the RACE reads, yields one record per CDR3 protein. Altogether roughly 110,000 distinct CDR3 sequences are present, less than 15% being singletons, with the ten largest covering 1.5% to 2%. The receptor was derived from a woman between 45 and 65 years old with alopecia areata. Some clones in this sample may be carry-over from other donors' samples. The chain links TRBV6-2 or TRBV6-3 to TRBJ1-1; TRBD1 aligns across 8 bases. Sample: whole blood, taken in connection with sensitization to the hapten diphenylcyclopropenone (DPC). This chain's CDR3 is CASGMDRVFTEAFF. As DNA, the CDR3 is TGTGCCAGCGGCATGGACAGGGTGTTCACTGAAGCTTTCTTT.